The source of this T cell receptor (beta chain) is a study of technical replicates of blood from several donors. Trimming pared 10 bases from V and 6 bases from J, leaving 16 bases between. CDR1 is WNHNN and CDR2 is SYGVQD in the germline V gene (reference sequence). The CDR3 length is 13 residues. Repertoires were generated with immunoSEQ multiplex PCR, while TCRdb's copy carries only in-frame clones and drops some. The sample yields about 72,000 clones, just under 97% seen once. This TCR derives from a human donor in good health. This chain uses TRBV10-1 with TRBJ2-1, with D perhaps TRBD2 (6 bases). Sequenced: T cells isolated from PBMCs. DNA for the CDR3: TGCGCCACCACAGCGGGTTTGGCCAATGAGCAGTTCTTC. Protein: CATTAGLANEQFF.